A selection of T cell receptor beta chains follows, all from one sample in a study of T cells in tuberculosis. Clones were read by immunoSEQ multiplex PCR, and TCRdb kept only the in-frame ones, dropping some. The table records approximately 57,000 clones, 88% of them present only once. The specimen sequenced was CD1b-GMM tetramer-negative cells sorted from PBMCs. These receptors all come from an adult woman with latent tuberculosis. CDR3s include the opening cysteine and the closing phenylalanine or tryptophan. D genes are given only for firm matches.

CDR3aa: CASSFPGVETQYF
v_gene: TRBV7-9
d_gene: -
j_gene: TRBJ2-5

CDR3aa: CSVDPAAVGKGYTF
v_gene: TRBV29-1
d_gene: -
j_gene: TRBJ1-2

CDR3aa: CASSAGTSGGPDTQYF
v_gene: TRBV19
d_gene: TRBD2
j_gene: TRBJ2-3

CDR3aa: CAWSVLTGELFF
v_gene: TRBV30
d_gene: -
j_gene: TRBJ2-2

CDR3aa: CASSHGQGGSPLHF
v_gene: TRBV4-3
d_gene: TRBD1
j_gene: TRBJ1-6

CDR3aa: CASSETSSQNNEQFF
v_gene: TRBV7-3
d_gene: TRBD2
j_gene: TRBJ2-1

CDR3aa: CSTWTGGYTEAFF
v_gene: TRBV29-1
d_gene: TRBD1
j_gene: TRBJ1-1

CDR3aa: CASSFTQSTDTQYF
v_gene: TRBV6-6
d_gene: -
j_gene: TRBJ2-3

CDR3aa: CASSYQASGSPLHF
v_gene: TRBV7-2
d_gene: -
j_gene: TRBJ1-6

CDR3aa: CSVPSTSGLTDTQYF
v_gene: TRBV29-1
d_gene: TRBD2
j_gene: TRBJ2-3

CDR3aa: CASLGTGVNTEAFF
v_gene: TRBV19
d_gene: TRBD1
j_gene: TRBJ1-1

CDR3aa: CASSGTYPSYEQYF
v_gene: TRBV25-1
d_gene: -
j_gene: TRBJ2-7

CDR3aa: CASSPRQGLAGANVLTF
v_gene: TRBV18
d_gene: -
j_gene: TRBJ2-6

CDR3aa: CASSLRGANEQFF
v_gene: TRBV7-7
d_gene: -
j_gene: TRBJ2-1

CDR3aa: CASSKAQRENSYEQYF
v_gene: TRBV21-1
d_gene: -
j_gene: TRBJ2-7

CDR3aa: CASRRDRVRVSTEAFF
v_gene: TRBV7-2
d_gene: TRBD1
j_gene: TRBJ1-1

CDR3aa: CASSLRRGSNQPQHF
v_gene: TRBV7-6
d_gene: -
j_gene: TRBJ1-5

CDR3aa: CASSGPGQMNTEAFF
v_gene: TRBV7-9
d_gene: TRBD1
j_gene: TRBJ1-1

CDR3aa: CASSRDRSYEQYF
v_gene: TRBV4-2
d_gene: -
j_gene: TRBJ2-7

CDR3aa: CASRSSTTNTEAFF
v_gene: TRBV5-6
d_gene: -
j_gene: TRBJ1-1

CDR3aa: CASSFHPGQATYEQYF
v_gene: TRBV7-2
d_gene: TRBD1
j_gene: TRBJ2-7

CDR3aa: CASSPPASGQVREQYF
v_gene: TRBV25-1
d_gene: TRBD1
j_gene: TRBJ2-7

CDR3aa: CASSLGQGGYGYTF
v_gene: TRBV28
d_gene: TRBD1
j_gene: TRBJ1-2

CDR3aa: CASSRDRDYEQFF
v_gene: TRBV4-2
d_gene: TRBD1
j_gene: TRBJ2-1

CDR3aa: CASSQLGQASYRNTEAFF
v_gene: TRBV4-2
d_gene: TRBD1
j_gene: TRBJ1-1

CDR3aa: CASSLQGPLETQYF
v_gene: TRBV5-1
d_gene: TRBD1
j_gene: TRBJ2-5

CDR3aa: CASSRGTGETQYF
v_gene: TRBV6-4
d_gene: TRBD1
j_gene: TRBJ2-5

CDR3aa: CASSPEVAGSLHNEQFF
v_gene: TRBV7-6
d_gene: TRBD2
j_gene: TRBJ2-1

CDR3aa: CASSPGQENTEAFF
v_gene: TRBV4-3
d_gene: TRBD1
j_gene: TRBJ1-1

CDR3aa: CASSPTSLAGGGTGELFF
v_gene: TRBV5-4
d_gene: TRBD2
j_gene: TRBJ2-2

CDR3aa: CASSSSSGYEQYF
v_gene: TRBV7-9
d_gene: -
j_gene: TRBJ2-7

CDR3aa: CASSLSRESEAFF
v_gene: TRBV7-3
d_gene: -
j_gene: TRBJ1-1